This TCR beta chain stems from a study of T cell responses to AZD1222 COVID-19 vaccine. Recipients boosted at about 4 weeks or about 12 weeks are pooled. General observations from the study: Variant regions that are unmutated are reportedly the target of nearly half of spike-specific TCRs. Distributed over spike, vaccine-associated CD4 TCRs predominated at 160-218 and 743-854.

Measured with immunoSEQ multiplex PCR; TCRdb has only the in-frame clones, and not every one. Here the sample spans about 110,000 clones, 92% being singletons. Germline CDR1 LGHDT, CDR2 YNNKEL (reference sequence). This CDR3 contains 13 residues. V shed 7 bases and J shed 4 bases, with 13 bases lying between them. This clone was found a few times. The antigen is undetermined. This TCR derives from an adult who received the AZD1222 COVID-19 vaccine. The genes are TRBV3-1 (or the pseudogene TRBV3-2) and TRBJ1-2, with D perhaps TRBD1 (6 bases). Sequenced here: peripheral blood, sampled 28 days after the second AZD1222 dose. In DNA, the CDR3 is TGTGCCAGCACCGGGGGCTCTTCCTATGGCTACACCTTC. Translating gives CASTGGSSYGYTF.